Sequencing of this TCR beta chain was carried out in a study of blood T cell repertoires in COVID-19 (dated by TCRdb to the early 2020s). Background on the whole study: Collaborator samples came from the United States, Italy and Spain and covered acute and convalescent phases of COVID-19. The prospective study material was composed of cDNA or gDNA derived from T cells, B-cell-depleted T cells, or PBMCs. Subjects who had been exposed to COVID-19, were actively infected with it, or had recovered from it provided the deeply sampled blood TCRbeta repertoires that made up the dataset. The repertoires were released in a freely available public database meant as a resource for research on the immune response to SARS-CoV-2. Samples were obtained from the ongoing ImmuneRACE study (first 160 participants) and from about 1,300 subjects provided by 6 global collaborators. Sample metadata almost always included a de-identified subject ID, COVID-19 status, age in years and sex. Where available, HLA class I and class II types were taken from metadata supplied by the sample provider and were not determined by assay-based typing. Paper-wide results and their limitations: How much clinical and demographic metadata was included differed by source and by participant, and the metadata was provided uncurated.

TCRbeta CDR3 regions were amplified from genomic DNA using the immunoSEQ Assay, a bias-controlled multiplex PCR. In the paper's pipeline: The number of nucleated cells in each sample was estimated from the amplification of reference gene primers within the assay. To quantify the absolute abundance of each unique TCRbeta CDR3 rearrangement, sequence reads were collapsed and filtered. For each sample, productive Simpson clonality was calculated as the square root of Simpson's diversity index across productive rearrangements. The source is immuneACCESS, and TCRdb retained only in-frame sequences with V and J called. Part of the clones is not carried over; for the studies checked, unresolved V genes explain less than half of this, and the remainder is unexplained. D and trimming come from the DNA, and the V and J calls and clone size come from that table. The table for this sample lists 150,000 or so clones; 79% of them were counted only once. Of the sample, 7.5% to 8.5% is held by the ten largest clones.

V has 4 bases trimmed and J has 3 bases trimmed; junction bases matching no gene number 11. Taken from cysteine to phenylalanine, the CDR3 has 17 residues. Only the CDR3 region is kept as DNA, spanning 51 bases read in frame from base 1. The germline V gene gives CDR1 as SGHTA and CDR2 as FQGTGA. Details on this clone: What antigen it recognizes has not been identified. The input lacks base qualities; no much larger clone sits a single base away.

At one collaborating source in Seattle, patients were enrolled during active infection and were followed longitudinally through the course of disease. Each collaborating institution followed its own protocols to collect whole blood in K2EDTA tubes. Collaborator samples were shipped for TCRbeta analysis as frozen whole blood, isolated PBMCs, or DNA extracted from either sample type. The receptor comes from a woman aged 60-75 years with COVID-19, enrolled during active disease. The sequenced sample consisted of peripheral blood. Rearrangement joined TRBV7-3 to TRBJ2-2; TRBD2 aligns with 7 central bases. The DNA reads as follows: TGTGCCAGCAGCTCCCCCGAAGGACTAGGTCACACCGGGGAGCTGTTTTTT. It translates as CASSSPEGLGHTGELFF.